This TCR beta chain was recovered during a study of regulatory T cells in long-lasting Graves disease. Study-wide results and limits: Among persistent patients, a larger number of public clonotypes were shared (about 3,000) than among newly diagnosed patients (966).

CDR3 regions were amplified by Arm-PCR using iRepertoire HTBI primers to build TCR beta libraries. TCRdb analysed the multiplex PCR reads with MiXCR anew, one entry per CDR3 protein. The sample includes 600,000 to 800,000 distinct CDR3 sequences, around 30% of them seen just once. The time point: persistent/refractory GD, antithyroid drugs over 5 years with positive TRAb. The TCR library was prepared using RNA isolated from PBMCs. Staff took approximately 9.9 milliliters of peripheral blood and put it into EDTA tubes. This clonotype was seen more than once but under ten times. Its specificity is unknown. The CDR3 length is 11 residues. The germline CDR1 and CDR2 sequences are GTSNPN and SVGIG (reference sequence). V was shortened by 4 bases and J by 5 bases, with 9 bases between the two germline ends.

Sequenced here: peripheral blood mononuclear cells (PBMCs), sampled when the disease was refractory, from a patient treated with antithyroid drugs. The receptor was isolated from a female donor with Graves disease. This chain connects TRBV30 to TRBJ2-7; D call uncertain. CDR3 sequence (DNA): TGTGCCTGGATTCTTCCTGACGAGCAGTACTTC. It is translated as CAWILPDEQYF.